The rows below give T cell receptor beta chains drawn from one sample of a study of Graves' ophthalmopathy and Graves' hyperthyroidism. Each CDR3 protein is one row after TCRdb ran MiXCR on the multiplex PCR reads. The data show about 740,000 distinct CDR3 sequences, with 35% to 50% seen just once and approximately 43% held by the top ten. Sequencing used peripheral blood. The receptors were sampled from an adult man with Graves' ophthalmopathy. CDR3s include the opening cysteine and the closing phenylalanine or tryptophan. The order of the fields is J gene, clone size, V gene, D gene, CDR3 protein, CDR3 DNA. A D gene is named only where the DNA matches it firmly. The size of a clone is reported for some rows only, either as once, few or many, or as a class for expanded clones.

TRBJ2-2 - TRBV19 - CASIIAENTGELFF TGTGCCAGTATTATAGCCGAGAACACCGGGGAGCTGTTTTTT
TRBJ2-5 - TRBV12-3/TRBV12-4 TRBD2 CASSFWASGQETQYF TGTGCCAGCAGTTTTTGGGCTAGCGGACAAGAGACCCAGTACTTC
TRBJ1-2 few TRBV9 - CASSVGGINYGYTF TGTGCCAGCAGCGTAGGGGGAATCAACTATGGCTACACCTTC
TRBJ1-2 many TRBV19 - CASSAQQHYGYTF TGTGCCAGTAGTGCGCAACAGCACTATGGCTACACCTTC
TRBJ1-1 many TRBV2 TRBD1 CASKNTGTVNTEAFF TGTGCCAGCAAGAACACCGGGACAGTCAACACTGAAGCTTTCTTT
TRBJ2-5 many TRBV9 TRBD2 CASSVGGLAAHQETQYF TGTGCCAGCAGCGTAGGGGGACTAGCGGCCCACCAAGAGACCCAGTACTTC
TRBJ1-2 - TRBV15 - CATSRDFGARSYGYTF TGTGCCACCAGCAGGGATTTTGGGGCCAGAAGCTATGGCTACACCTTC
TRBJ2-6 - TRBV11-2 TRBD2 CASSYLFTGTSDRISGANVLTF TGTGCCAGCAGTTACCTTTTCACCGGGACTAGCGACCGGATCTCTGGGGCCAACGTCCTGACTTTC
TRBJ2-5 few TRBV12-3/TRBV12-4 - CASSFGGTRKETQYF TGTGCCAGCAGTTTTGGCGGGACACGAAAAGAGACCCAGTACTTC
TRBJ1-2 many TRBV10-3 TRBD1 CAISESTGPNYGYTF TGTGCCATCAGTGAGTCGACAGGGCCTAACTATGGCTACACCTTC
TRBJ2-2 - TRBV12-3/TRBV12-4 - CASSLPQGSGELFF TGTGCCAGCAGTTTGCCCCAGGGGAGCGGGGAGCTGTTTTTT
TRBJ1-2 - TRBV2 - CASQVEGAQGYTF TGTGCCAGCCAAGTGGAAGGGGCGCAAGGCTACACCTTC
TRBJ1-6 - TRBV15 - CATSSFSESTPLHF TGTGCCACCAGCAGCTTTAGCGAGTCGACCCCCCTCCACTTT
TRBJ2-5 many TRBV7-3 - CASSLMPQGSGETQYF TGTGCCAGCAGCTTAATGCCCCAAGGGAGTGGGGAGACCCAGTACTTC
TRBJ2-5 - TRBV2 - CASSADEGRGRRGGNIQETQYF TGTGCCAGCAGTGCGGACGAGGGCAGGGGCCGGCGCGGCGGAAACATCCAAGAGACCCAGTACTTC
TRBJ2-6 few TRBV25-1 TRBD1 CASRQGFAGSGANVLTF TGTGCCAGCAGACAGGGGTTCGCCGGCTCTGGGGCCAACGTCCTGACTTTC
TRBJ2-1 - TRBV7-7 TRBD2 CASSSTREEQALIDNEQFF TGTGCCAGCAGCTCCACGCGGGAGGAACAAGCATTAATTGACAATGAGCAGTTCTTC
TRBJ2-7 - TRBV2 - CASSDGGTRAGEQYF TGTGCCAGCAGTGATGGAGGGACTCGGGCCGGCGAGCAGTACTTC
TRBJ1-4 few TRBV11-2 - CASAPGRGSNEKLFF TGTGCCAGCGCCCCAGGGAGGGGTTCTAATGAAAAACTGTTTTTT
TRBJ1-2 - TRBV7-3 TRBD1 CASSHGPRQGEFGYTF TGTGCCAGCAGCCACGGACCGAGACAGGGGGAATTTGGCTACACCTTC
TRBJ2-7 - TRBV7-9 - CASSLGSGVYYEQYF TGTGCCAGCAGCTTGGGCTCCGGGGTTTACTACGAGCAGTACTTC
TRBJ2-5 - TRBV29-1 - CSVQGGRTQYF TGCAGCGTGCAGGGGGGGCGGACCCAGTACTTC
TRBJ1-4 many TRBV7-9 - CASSKEGGANEKLFF TGTGCCAGCAGCAAAGAAGGGGGAGCTAATGAAAAACTGTTTTTT
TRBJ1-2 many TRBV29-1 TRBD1 CSVGTGGGYTF TGCAGCGTTGGCACAGGGGGCGGCTACACCTTC
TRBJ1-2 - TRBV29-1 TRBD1 CSVERRGQLGGYTF TGCAGCGTTGAACGCAGGGGGCAGTTAGGCGGCTACACCTTC
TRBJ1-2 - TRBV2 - CASKTEQGYGYTF TGTGCCAGCAAAACTGAACAGGGCTATGGCTACACCTTC
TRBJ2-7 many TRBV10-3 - CAISDRAQYEQYF TGTGCCATCAGTGACAGGGCGCAATACGAGCAGTACTTC
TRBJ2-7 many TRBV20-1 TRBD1 CSAGQGASLDEQYF TGCAGTGCTGGACAGGGGGCATCGCTGGACGAGCAGTACTTC
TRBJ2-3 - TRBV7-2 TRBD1 CASSTRGSTDTQYF TGTGCCAGCAGCACCAGGGGGAGCACAGATACGCAGTATTTT
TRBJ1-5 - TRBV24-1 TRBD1 CATSDPGTGDVDQPQHF TGTGCCACCAGTGACCCAGGGACAGGGGATGTTGATCAGCCCCAGCATTTT
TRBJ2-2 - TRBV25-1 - CASSEAYELFF TGTGCCAGCAGTGAAGCCTACGAGCTGTTTTTT
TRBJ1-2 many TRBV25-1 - CASTQGGINYGYTF TGTGCCAGCACCCAGGGCGGGATTAACTATGGCTACACCTTC
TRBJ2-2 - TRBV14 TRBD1 CASSRRQGPDTGELFF TGTGCCAGCAGCCGTCGACAGGGGCCGGACACCGGGGAGCTGTTTTTT
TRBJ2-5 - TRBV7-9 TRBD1 CASSAGTGGAAETQYF TGTGCCAGCAGCGCTGGGACAGGGGGCGCAGCGGAGACCCAGTACTTC
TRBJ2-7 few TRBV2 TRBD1 CASSPGTGRLQYF TGTGCCAGCAGTCCCGGGACAGGCCGTCTGCAGTACTTC
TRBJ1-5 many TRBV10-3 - CAISEDQGRSNQPQHF TGTGCCATCAGTGAGGATCAGGGGAGGAGCAATCAGCCCCAGCATTTT
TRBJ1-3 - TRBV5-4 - CASSLRDSGNTIYF TGTGCCAGCAGCTTGAGGGATTCTGGAAACACCATATATTTT
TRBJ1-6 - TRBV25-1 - CASSDSAGGLSPLHF TGTGCCAGCAGTGATAGTGCCGGGGGGCTTTCACCCCTCCACTTT
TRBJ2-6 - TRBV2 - CASTPGVGGANVLTF TGTGCCAGCACCCCGGGGGTAGGGGGGGCCAACGTCCTGACTTTC
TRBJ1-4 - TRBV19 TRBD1 CASSTYLRTGESEKLFF TGTGCCAGTAGTACATACCTAAGGACAGGGGAGAGTGAAAAACTGTTTTTT
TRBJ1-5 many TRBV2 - CASSEVAQGDQPQHF TGTGCCAGCAGTGAAGTTGCGCAGGGCGATCAGCCCCAGCATTTT